These 17 T cell receptor beta chains came from one sample sequenced in a study of read filtering for tumor transcriptome and immune sequencing. Molecular barcoded adaptors covering alpha/delta and beta/gamma chains were used on approximately 400 ng RNA. TCRdb fed the reads into MiXCR, producing one record per CDR3 protein. The table shows roughly 90,000 distinct CDR3 sequences, with roughly 21% occurring only once. Sequencing used a population of CD138-negative cells sorted from bone marrow. All receptors come from a donor at least 40 years old with multiple myeloma.

Of note for this clonotype: One end of the junction varies from germline; a read error may be responsible. The rearrangement uses TRBV6-5 and TRBJ2-7; D possibly matches TRBD1 or TRBD2 (5 bases each). This CDR3 has 13 residues. CDR1 MNHEY and CDR2 SVGAGI come from the germline V gene. The CDR3 here is CASSRTGAYDQYF. CDR3 coding DNA: TGTGCCAGCAGTCGGACTGGGGCCTACGACCAGTACTTC.

This clonotype has a handful of counts. V and J are TRBV28 and TRBJ2-7, with 11 bases that match TRBD2. CDR3 length: 17 residues. The germline gives CDR1 MDHEN, CDR2 SYDVKM. V gave up 5 bases and J gave up 7 bases; unmatched junction bases: 16. Written as DNA, the CDR3 is TGTGCCAGCAGTCGCTTTCTAGCGGGGGGATATCGCGGGGAGCAGTACTTC. It encodes CASSRFLAGGYRGEQYF.

The rearrangement links TRBV15 to TRBJ2-3, with 8 bases identical to TRBD2. V was pared by 0 bases and J by 3 bases, with 20 bases of the junction left unmatched. Germline CDR1 LNHNV, CDR2 YYDKDF (reference sequence). This CDR3 spans 21 amino acids. The CDR3 DNA follows: TGTGCCACCAGCAGAGAGGTGGCGATATATGAAGGGACTAGTTTTACAGATACGCAGTATTTT. Its protein is CATSREVAIYEGTSFTDTQYF.

The CDR3 DNA reads as TGCGCCAGCAGCCCTGTGAAGGGGTCCTACGAGCAGTACTTC. It encodes CASSPVKGSYEQYF. This sequence joins TRBV5-1 and TRBJ2-7; maybe TRBD1 (5 bases). Trimming removed 4 bases from V and 1 base from J, with 12 bases in between. The V gene's germline CDR1 is SGHRS and CDR2 YFSETQ. The CDR3 is 14 residues long.

This clonotype was seen many times. The V gene is TRBV14, the J gene TRBJ2-3; 15 bases agree with TRBD2. After removal of 2 bases from V and 2 bases from J, the junction contained 5 bases not matched to a gene. In germline, CDR1 is SGHDN, CDR2 FVKESK. There are 18 residues in the CDR3. CDR3 sequence reads: CASSQPGLAGGVTDTQYF. CDR3 nucleotide sequence: TGTGCCAGCAGCCAACCGGGACTAGCGGGGGGCGTCACAGATACGCAGTATTTT.

Only a few counts were recorded for this clonotype. V and J are TRBV7-2 and TRBJ1-5, with unresolved D. The CDR3 runs 16 residues. The V gene's germline CDR1 is SGHTA and CDR2 FQGNSA. Deletions cut 1 base from V and 1 base from J, with 11 bases between. The CDR3 coding sequence is TGTGCCAGCAGCTTAGAGGCTTTTGAGAGCAATCAGCCCCAGCATTTT. Translating gives CASSLEAFESNQPQHF.

This clonotype occurred a few times. Relative to the germline gene, one junction end is altered; a read error may explain this. The V and J genes are TRBV18 and TRBJ2-1; either TRBD1 or TRBD2 may supply D (5 bases each). The germline V gene encodes CDR1 KGHSH and CDR2 LQKENI. This CDR3 is built from 14 residues. In DNA form, the CDR3 reads TGTGCCAGCTCACCCGGGGCAGGGTCGGATGAGCTGTTCTTC. This translates into CASSPGAGSDELFF. Looking up the rest from reference TRBV18 and TRBJ2-1 gives the full variable domain: NAGVMQNPRHLVRRRGQEARLRCSPMKGHSHVYWYRQLPEEGLKFMVYLQKENIIDESGMPKERFSAEFPKEGPSILRIQQVVRGDSAAYFCASSPGAGSDELFFGPGTRLTVL.

To note about this clonotype: Being one base from a much bigger clone, this may be a read error. The V and J genes are TRBV28 and TRBJ1-1; D uncertain. The germline V gene encodes CDR1 MDHEN and CDR2 SYDVKM. CDR3 length: 12 residues. The CDR3 nucleotides read TGTGCCAGCAGGGAACAGCACACTGGAGCTTTCTTT. Its translation: CASREQHTGAFF. The full variable domain, completed using reference TRBV28 and TRBJ1-1, is DVKVTQSSRYLVKRTGEKVFLECVQDMDHENMFWYRQDPGLGLRLIYFSYDVKMKEKGDIPEGYSVSREKKERFSLILESASTNQTSMYLCASREQHTGAFFGQGTRLTVV.

There are many counts of this clonotype. The chain links TRBV7-3 to TRBJ1-1; D gene unclear. V dropped 1 base and J dropped 3 bases, with 6 bases sitting between them. The CDR3 runs 13 residues. From germline, CDR1 is SGHTA and CDR2 FQGTGA. CDR3 amino acids: CASSLSMYTEAFF. The CDR3 DNA is TGTGCCAGCAGCTTAAGTATGTACACTGAAGCTTTCTTT.

The sample holds many counts of this clonotype. The chain couples TRBV12-3 or TRBV12-4 to TRBJ2-7; D is uncertain. This CDR3 spans 12 amino acids. Trimming left V 6 bases short and J 4 bases short, with 10 bases between. CDR3 in amino acids: CASRGANYEQYF. For the CDR3, the DNA is TGTGCCAGCAGAGGAGCTAATTACGAGCAGTACTTC.

The genes are TRBV2 and TRBJ1-2; D remains ambiguous. The CDR3 has 12 amino acids. Trimming removed 6 bases at V and 4 bases at J, with 9 bases between. Germline CDR1 reads SNHLY; CDR2 reads FYNNEI. The CDR3 bases are TGTGCCAGCAGGTACGGAAGCTATGGCTACACCTTC. Amino acids: CASRYGSYGYTF.

This clonotype was seen many times. This rearrangement joins TRBV28 to TRBJ1-1; 7 bases agree with TRBD1. J gave up 5 bases and V 6 bases, and 15 bases lay outside the gene matches. From germline, CDR1 is MDHEN and CDR2 SYDVKM. The CDR3 is made up of 16 amino acids. As DNA, the CDR3 is TGTGCCAGCAGGCCGGTCCTGGGACAGAGGGGTACTGAAGCTTTCTTT. Its translation: CASRPVLGQRGTEAFF.

About this clonotype itself: This may arise from a read error, as a much more abundant clone is one base away. This chain joins TRBV20-1 and TRBJ1-4, with TRBD1 identical over 7 bases. The ends lost 6 bases at V and 8 bases at J; junction bases unmatched: 6. Germline V lookup: CDR1 DFQATT, CDR2 SNEGSKA (reference sequence). This CDR3 comprises 12 residues. Written as DNA, the CDR3 is TGCAGTGCGTTCTACAGGGGCGAAAAACTGTTTTTT. It specifies CSAFYRGEKLFF.

This clonotype has at least ten counts. V gene TRBV6-6 combines with J gene TRBJ2-7, with TRBD2 matching 9 bases. The ends lost 7 bases at V and 4 bases at J; junction bases unmatched: 14. CDR1 is MNHNY, CDR2 SVGAGI, per germline (reference sequence). CDR3 length: 16 amino acids. CDR3: CASKPGGERGVYEQYF. As DNA, the CDR3 is TGTGCCAGCAAACCTGGGGGCGAGCGGGGGGTGTACGAGCAGTACTTC.

Regarding this clonotype: A much larger clone lies one base from this, so it may be a read error. The V call is TRBV9, the J call TRBJ2-5, with unresolved D. The germline V gene has CDR1 SGDLS and CDR2 YYNGEE. The CDR3 length is 16 residues. Here the CDR3 DNA reads TGTGCCAGCAGCGTAGAGGTAGGACCAGAACGAGAGATCCAGTACTTC. Translation: CASSVEVGPEREIQYF.

The chain employs TRBV19 and TRBJ2-7; TRBD1 is a possible D gene (5 bases). Germline assignment: CDR1 LNHDA and CDR2 SQIVND (reference sequence). V shed 6 bases and J shed 4 bases, with 13 bases lying between them. The CDR3 runs 13 residues. The CDR3 DNA reads as TGTGCCAGTAGCGACCATCAGGGTTACGAGCAGTACTTC. The encoded protein is CASSDHQGYEQYF.

This clonotype was observed a few times. The rearrangement links TRBV12-3 or TRBV12-4 to TRBJ1-4; possible D gene TRBD1, 6 bases. There are 14 residues in the CDR3. V was pared by 8 bases and J by 0 bases, with 10 bases between. CDR3 in amino acids: CASAGQTTNEKLFF. CDR3 coding DNA: TGTGCCAGCGCAGGACAGACAACTAATGAAAAACTGTTTTTT.